This record covers a single T cell receptor beta chain. Its specific antigen is unknown. Base qualities are not provided; no much larger clone lies one nucleotide away. TCR libraries were built from 400 ng RNA with the Immunoverse kit, using molecular barcoded adaptors covering alpha/delta and beta/gamma chains. TCR library preparation used the same RNA that was used for transcriptome sequencing. Sequencing of the TCR libraries was done on an Illumina HiSeq 4000 with 2 x 150 cycles. The paper's processing steps were these. Using MiXCR, which included quality filtering and error correction, TCR reads were aligned to human V, D, J and C references and then assembled into CDR3 clonotypes. The tcR package in R was used for analysis of clonotype counts and gene usage diversity. Raw mapping reads were checked after the RNA-seq reads had been mapped by STAR aligner version 2.5.3a onto the human GRCh37 genome. To test how sequencing depth affects detected clonotypes, IR-seq fastq files were randomly downsampled with Seqtk 1.3. TCRdb reran the public reads through fastp at Q25 and MiXCR, keeping productive beta chains. One record per CDR3 amino acid sequence lists the most common genes and DNA. What appears here as the V and J calls and clone size reflects TCRdb's work, not the paper's. For this sample there are under 80,000 distinct CDR3 sequences; under 20% appear just once. The ten top clones hold over 12% of the sample.

These data are taken from a study of read filtering for tumor transcriptome and immune sequencing (TCRdb year 2020). About the study as a whole: The cohort was composed of roughly 18 male and 14 female patients, with a mean age of roughly 61 years and an age range of roughly 47 to 90. Per sample, about 3.5 to 10.27 million TCR-region mapped reads were obtained with IR-seq, compared with only roughly 85 to 1273 with RNA-seq. After DNase treatment, whole-transcriptome libraries were prepared using the TruSeq RNA Access Library Prep Kit. Under revised international staging, about 8 patients fell into R-ISS I, some 15 into R-ISS II and roughly 7 into R-ISS III. One main goal was a read-filtering strategy for immune repertoire data, in particular deciding whether clonotypes backed by only one read should be removed. Using the same bone marrow samples, the study compared TCR repertoires obtained by targeted immune repertoire sequencing with those obtained by bulk whole-transcriptome sequencing. Results the study describes overall, beyond this receptor: Removing single-read clonotypes increased the correlation between IR-seq and RNA-seq shared clonotype proportions. The sorted CD138-negative fraction was composed of a mixed bone marrow immune population rather than of purified T cells. Clonotypes were captured by IR-seq at much higher depth and more reliably than by RNA-seq, and smaller IR-seq throughput was sufficient for identification of most shared clonotypes. Single-read clonotypes made up around 80% of clonotypes but only approximately 3.2% of total reads in IR-seq, compared with 65% to 75% of clonotypes and around 41% of reads in RNA-seq.

Bone marrow was sampled from every patient at the time of active disease. Ficoll-Hypaque density gradient centrifugation was used to isolate bone marrow mononuclear cells. Myeloma plasma cells were removed and CD138-negative cells were collected by negative selection after labeling with CD138 magnetic microbeads on a MACS separator. Flow cytometry with CD138 antibodies on an Attune NxT was used to check how pure the isolated cells were. Total RNA was extracted using TRIzol reagent and was quantified on a NanoDrop spectrophotometer. For each patient, the CD138-negative bone marrow sample underwent paired RNA-seq and IR-seq. The CDR3, cysteine through phenylalanine, is 13 amino acids long. The sequence is cut down to CDR3 DNA, 39 bases in frame from base 1. CDR1 and CDR2 (SGHRS, YFSETQ) derive from the germline V gene. V is clipped by 3 bases and J by 9 bases, and the sequence between their germline boundaries is 13 bases long.

The specimen was a population of CD138-negative cells sorted from bone marrow. The cell subset or site label corresponds to: bone marrow mononuclear cells depleted of CD138+ plasma/myeloma cells by negative magnetic selection. This TCR came from a donor aged 40 or older with multiple myeloma. The chain uses TRBV5-1 and TRBJ2-1, and the D gene may be TRBD2, 6 bases matching. The bases read TGCGCCAGCAGCTCTGAGGGGCGGGGTGAGCAGTTCTTC. Its translation is CASSSEGRGEQFF.